These 7 T cell receptor beta chains came from one sample sequenced in a study of T cell responses to AZD1222 COVID-19 vaccine. Measured with immunoSEQ multiplex PCR; TCRdb has only the in-frame clones, and not every one. The sample holds 95,000 to 100,000 clones, roughly 87% seen once. This specimen consisted of peripheral blood, obtained on day 0 of AZD1222 vaccination. The receptors derive from an adult in good health.

The chain couples TRBV28 to TRBJ1-2; maybe TRBD1 (5 bases). The CDR3 length is 17 residues. Trimming cost V 6 bases and J 4 bases, with 24 bases left between them. CDR1 is MDHEN, CDR2 SYDVKM, per germline. In DNA, the CDR3 is TGTGCCAGCAGCCCCGAGACATGGGCGGGGCGCCTCTATGGCTACACCTTC. Translation gives CASSPETWAGRLYGYTF.

The genes are TRBV27 and TRBJ2-2; the match to TRBD1 covers 8 bases. The V segment lost 6 bases and the J segment 6 bases; nucleotides outside the gene matches: 12. The CDR3 is made up of 16 amino acids. Per the germline V gene, CDR1 is MNHEY and CDR2 is SMNVEV (reference sequence). CDR3 nucleotides: TGTGCCAGCAGGCAAAGCGCAGGGGGCGAGGCCGGGGAGCTGTTTTTT. Residues: CASRQSAGGEAGELFF.

The sample holds a few counts of this clone. V and J are TRBV19 and TRBJ1-5; 7 bases align to TRBD1. The CDR3 sequence is 16 residues long. The V gene end was trimmed by 2 bases and the J gene end by 0 bases; junction bases not matched to a gene: 4. Germline CDR1 reads LNHDA; CDR2 reads SQIVND (reference sequence). In nucleotides, the CDR3 is TGTGCCAGTAGTATAAGGGGGCAGAATAGCAATCAGCCCCAGCATTTT. It translates to CASSIRGQNSNQPQHF.

The chain is built from TRBV19 and TRBJ2-7; D may be TRBD1 (7 bases). The CDR3 length is 15 residues. Germline CDR1 reads LNHDA; CDR2 reads SQIVND (reference sequence). V was cut by 8 bases and J by 2 bases, with 19 bases left in between. CDR3 in DNA: TGTGCCAGTTCGTATTCTAGCGACAGGGCCTACGAGCAGTACTTC. Translated, it gives CASSYSSDRAYEQYF.

The rearrangement links TRBV12-5 to TRBJ1-3; the D is unclear. CDR3 length: 13 amino acids. The germline V gene encodes CDR1 LGHNT and CDR2 FRNRAP. V was trimmed by 4 bases and J by 4 bases, leaving 8 bases between them. The CDR3 loop reads CASGSLGGNTIYF. The CDR3 DNA follows: TGTGCTAGTGGTTCCCTCGGGGGAAACACCATATATTTT.

In its sample, this clone was seen once. The genes are TRBV28 and TRBJ2-1, with 10 nucleotides matching TRBD2. Germline CDR1 MDHEN, CDR2 SYDVKM. The ends lost 5 bases at V and 3 bases at J; junction bases unmatched: 4. The CDR3 extends over 15 amino acids. Written as DNA, the CDR3 is TGTGCCAGCAGTCTGACTAGCGGGTACTACAATGAGCAGTTCTTC. Amino acids: CASSLTSGYYNEQFF. Full variable domain (missing parts from reference TRBV28 and TRBJ2-1): DVKVTQSSRYLVKRTGEKVFLECVQDMDHENMFWYRQDPGLGLRLIYFSYDVKMKEKGDIPEGYSVSREKKERFSLILESASTNQTSMYLCASSLTSGYYNEQFFGPGTRLTVL.

This clone was picked up a small number of times. The V call is TRBV4-2, the J call TRBJ2-5; 11 bases map to TRBD2. CDR1 is LGHNA and CDR2 is YNFKEQ in the germline V gene. V was pared by 1 base and J by 4 bases, with 8 bases of the junction left unmatched. The CDR3 is 17 amino acids. This CDR3 reads CASSQVAGGPVGETQYF. The CDR3 coding sequence is TGTGCCAGCAGCCAAGTAGCGGGAGGGCCCGTTGGAGAGACCCAGTACTTC.